This T cell receptor (beta chain) was sequenced for a study of blood T cell repertoires in COVID-19. Authors' processing steps: Amplification with reference gene primers provided the estimates of nucleated cell counts. Generated by immunoSEQ multiplex PCR, the TCRdb table keeps only in-frame clones and is missing some. Clone size and V and J calls were adopted from that table, with D and trimming inferred from the DNA. Here the sample spans 150,000 to 200,000 clones, about nine tenths being singletons. CDR3 length equals 15 residues. Per the germline V gene, CDR1 is MNHEY and CDR2 is SVGAGI. The germline V and J ends were trimmed by 6 bases and 5 bases, with 16 bases remaining between them.

The gene calls are TRBV6-5 and TRBJ1-4, with D unresolved. The receptor's source is a man between 18 and 29 years old who had recovered from COVID-19. Sequenced sample: peripheral blood. The CDR3 nucleotides read TGTGCCAGCAGCCCCTCCAGCGGGCGGAATGAAAAACTGTTTTTT. The encoded protein is CASSPSSGRNEKLFF.